What follows is one T cell receptor (beta chain) and its context. This sample stems from a study of technical replicates of blood from a handful of donors. Looked up from germline, CDR1 is MGHDK and CDR2 is SYGVNS. Trimming stripped 4 bases from V and 8 bases from J, with 11 bases between. CDR3 length: 13 amino acids. Profiling relied on immunoSEQ multiplex PCR, and the TCRdb table lists in-frame clones only, not all of them. The sample holds about 85,000 clones, roughly 94% seen once. The sample consisted of T cells isolated from PBMCs. The receptor's source is a human donor in good health. The chain is built from TRBV25-1 and TRBJ1-4; TRBD1 is a possible D gene (5 bases). The chain's CDR3 is CASSGYRGEKLFF. The CDR3 DNA sequence: TGTGCCAGCAGTGGCTACCGGGGGGAAAAACTGTTTTTT.